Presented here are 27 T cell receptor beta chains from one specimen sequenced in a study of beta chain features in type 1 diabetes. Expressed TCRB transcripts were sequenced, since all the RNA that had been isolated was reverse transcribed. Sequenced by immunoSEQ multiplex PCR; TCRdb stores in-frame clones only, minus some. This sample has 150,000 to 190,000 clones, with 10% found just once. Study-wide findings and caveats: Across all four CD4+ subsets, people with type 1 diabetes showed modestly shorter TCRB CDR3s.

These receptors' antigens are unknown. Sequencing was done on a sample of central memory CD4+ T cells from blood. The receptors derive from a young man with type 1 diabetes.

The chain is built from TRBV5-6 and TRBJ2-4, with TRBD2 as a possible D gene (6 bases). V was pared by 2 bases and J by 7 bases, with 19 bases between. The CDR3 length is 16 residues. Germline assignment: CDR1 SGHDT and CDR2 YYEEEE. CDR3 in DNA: TGTGCCAGCAGCTTAAAGGTAGGAGGGAAGCGTAACATTCAGTACTTC. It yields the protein CASSLKVGGKRNIQYF.

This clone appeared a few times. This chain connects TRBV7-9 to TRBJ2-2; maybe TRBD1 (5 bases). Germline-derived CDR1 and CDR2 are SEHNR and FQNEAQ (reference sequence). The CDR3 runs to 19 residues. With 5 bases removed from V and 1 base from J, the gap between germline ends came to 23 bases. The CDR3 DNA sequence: TGTGCCAGCAGCGGCAGACAGAGATTAGGTTCCCAGAACACCGGGGAGCTGTTTTTT. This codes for CASSGRQRLGSQNTGELFF. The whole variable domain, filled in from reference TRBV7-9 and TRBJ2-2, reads DTGVSQNPRHKITKRGQNVTFRCDPISEHNRLYWYRQTLGQGPEFLTYFQNEAQLEKSRLLSDRFSAERPKGSFSTLEIQRTEQGDSAMYLCASSGRQRLGSQNTGELFFGEGSRLTVL.

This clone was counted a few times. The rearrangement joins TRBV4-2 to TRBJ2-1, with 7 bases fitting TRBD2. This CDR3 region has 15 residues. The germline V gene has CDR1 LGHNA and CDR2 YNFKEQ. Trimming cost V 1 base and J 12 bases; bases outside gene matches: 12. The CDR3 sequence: CASSQVDGGSIRQFF. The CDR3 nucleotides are TGTGCCAGCAGCCAAGTGGATGGCGGGAGTATTAGGCAGTTCTTC.

The CDR3 region has the DNA TGTGCCAGCTCACCAGGGGGCCGTTCGGAGACCCAGTACTTC. Translated: CASSPGGRSETQYF. V is TRBV18 and J is TRBJ2-5; tentative D call: TRBD1 (6 bases). Deletions cut 2 bases from V and 5 bases from J, with 12 bases between. CDR1 and CDR2 (germline): KGHSH, LQKENI. The CDR3 has 14 residues.

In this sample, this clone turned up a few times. CDR3: CAGTSGGDHEQYF. The CDR3 DNA sequence: TGTGCCGGAACTAGCGGGGGCGACCACGAGCAGTACTTC. The rearrangement uses TRBV30 and TRBJ2-7, with TRBD2 matching over 11 bases. The germline gives CDR1 GTSNPN, CDR2 SVGIG (reference sequence). This CDR3 contains 13 residues. The junction had 8 bases not matched to a gene; V was cut back by 8 bases and J by 5 bases.

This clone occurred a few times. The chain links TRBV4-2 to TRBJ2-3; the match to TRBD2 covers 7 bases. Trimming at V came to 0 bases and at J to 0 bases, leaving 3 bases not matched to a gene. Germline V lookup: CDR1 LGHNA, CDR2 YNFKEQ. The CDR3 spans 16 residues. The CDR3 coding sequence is TGTGCCAGCAGCCAAGAGGGGGGGTCGAGCACAGATACGCAGTATTTT. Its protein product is CASSQEGGSSTDTQYF.

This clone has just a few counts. CDR3 in amino acids: CASSVATAGRVLNEQFF. The CDR3 DNA reads as TGTGCCAGCAGCGTAGCGACCGCCGGGAGAGTTTTGAATGAGCAGTTCTTC. V gene TRBV9 combines with J gene TRBJ2-1, with a tentative D call TRBD2 (6 bases). Trimming shortened V by 0 bases and J by 7 bases, and 20 bases separated the two germline ends. The CDR3 is made up of 17 amino acids. Germline CDR1 SGDLS, CDR2 YYNGEE. Full variable domain (rest looked up from reference TRBV9 and TRBJ2-1): DSGVTQTPKHLITATGQRVTLRCSPRSGDLSVYWYQQSLDQGLQFLIQYYNGEERAKGNILERFSAQQFPDLHSELNLSSLELGDSALYFCASSVATAGRVLNEQFFGPGTRLTVL.

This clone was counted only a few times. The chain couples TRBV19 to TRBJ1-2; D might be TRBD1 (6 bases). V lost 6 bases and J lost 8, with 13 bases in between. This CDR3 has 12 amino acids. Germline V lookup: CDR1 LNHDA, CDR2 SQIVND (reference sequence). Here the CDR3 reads CASRTDRRGYTF. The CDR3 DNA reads TGTGCCAGTAGAACTGACAGGAGGGGCTACACCTTC.

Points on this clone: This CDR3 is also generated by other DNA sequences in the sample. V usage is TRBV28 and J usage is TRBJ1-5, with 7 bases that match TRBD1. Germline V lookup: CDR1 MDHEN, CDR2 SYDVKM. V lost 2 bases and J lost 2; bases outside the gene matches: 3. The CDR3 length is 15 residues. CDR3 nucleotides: TGTGCCAGCAGTTTAAACAGGGGCGGCAATCAGCCCCAGCATTTT. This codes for CASSLNRGGNQPQHF.

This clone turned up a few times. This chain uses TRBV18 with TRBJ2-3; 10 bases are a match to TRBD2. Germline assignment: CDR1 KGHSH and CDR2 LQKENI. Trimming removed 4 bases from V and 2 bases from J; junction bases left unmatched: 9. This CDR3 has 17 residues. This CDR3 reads CASSRMSGRADTDTQYF. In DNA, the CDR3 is TGTGCCAGCTCACGGATGAGCGGGAGGGCCGACACAGATACGCAGTATTTT.

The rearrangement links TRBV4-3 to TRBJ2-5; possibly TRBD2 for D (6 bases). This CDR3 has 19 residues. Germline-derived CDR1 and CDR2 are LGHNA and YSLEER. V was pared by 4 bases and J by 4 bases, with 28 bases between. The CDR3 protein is CASSPARTGDDPVGETQYF. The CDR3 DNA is TGCGCCAGCAGCCCCGCCCGGACGGGAGATGATCCCGTGGGAGAGACCCAGTACTTC.

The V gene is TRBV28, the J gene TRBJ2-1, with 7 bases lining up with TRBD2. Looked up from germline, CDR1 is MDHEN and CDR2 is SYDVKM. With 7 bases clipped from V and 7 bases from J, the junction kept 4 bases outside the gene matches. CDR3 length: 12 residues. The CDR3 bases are TGTGCCAGCACTAGCGGTTCGAATGAGCAGTTCTTC. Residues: CASTSGSNEQFF. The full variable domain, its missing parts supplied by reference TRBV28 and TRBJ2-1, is DVKVTQSSRYLVKRTGEKVFLECVQDMDHENMFWYRQDPGLGLRLIYFSYDVKMKEKGDIPEGYSVSREKKERFSLILESASTNQTSMYLCASTSGSNEQFFGPGTRLTVL.

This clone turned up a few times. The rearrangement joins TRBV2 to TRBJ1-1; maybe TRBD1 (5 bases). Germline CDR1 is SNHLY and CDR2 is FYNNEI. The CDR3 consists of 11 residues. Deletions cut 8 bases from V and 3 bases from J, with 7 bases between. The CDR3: CASGDYTEAFF. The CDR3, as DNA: TGTGCCAGCGGGGACTACACTGAAGCTTTCTTT. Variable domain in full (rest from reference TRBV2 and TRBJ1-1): EPEVTQTPSHQVTQMGQEVILRCVPISNHLYFYWYRQILGQKVEFLVSFYNNEISEKSEIFDDQFSVERPDGSNFTLKIRSTKLEDSAMYFCASGDYTEAFFGQGTRLTVV.

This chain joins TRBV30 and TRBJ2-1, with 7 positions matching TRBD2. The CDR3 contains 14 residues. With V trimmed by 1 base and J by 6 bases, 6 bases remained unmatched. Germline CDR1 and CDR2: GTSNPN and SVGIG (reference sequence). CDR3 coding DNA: TGTGCCTGGAGTGCTGGCGGGAGTAGCAATGAGCAGTTCTTC. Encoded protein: CAWSAGGSSNEQFF.

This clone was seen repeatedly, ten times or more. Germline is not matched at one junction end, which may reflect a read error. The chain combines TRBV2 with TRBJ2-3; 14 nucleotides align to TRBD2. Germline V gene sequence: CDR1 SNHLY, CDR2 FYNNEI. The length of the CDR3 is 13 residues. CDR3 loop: CASTPSGGLAGVF. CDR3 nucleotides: TGTGCCAGCACTCCAAGCGGGGGACTAGCGGGAGTTTTT.

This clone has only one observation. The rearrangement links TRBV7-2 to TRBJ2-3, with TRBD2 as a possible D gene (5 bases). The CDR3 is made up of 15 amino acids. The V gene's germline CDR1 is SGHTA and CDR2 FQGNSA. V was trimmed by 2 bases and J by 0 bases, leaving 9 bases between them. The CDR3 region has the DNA TGTGCCAGCAGCTTAAGGTCGGGGAGCACAGATACGCAGTATTTT. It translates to CASSLRSGSTDTQYF. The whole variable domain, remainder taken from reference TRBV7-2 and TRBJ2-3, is GAGVSQSPSNKVTEKGKDVELRCDPISGHTALYWYRQSLGQGLEFLIYFQGNSAPDKSGLPSDRFSAERTGGSVSTLTIQRTQQEDSAVYLCASSLRSGSTDTQYFGPGTRLTVL.

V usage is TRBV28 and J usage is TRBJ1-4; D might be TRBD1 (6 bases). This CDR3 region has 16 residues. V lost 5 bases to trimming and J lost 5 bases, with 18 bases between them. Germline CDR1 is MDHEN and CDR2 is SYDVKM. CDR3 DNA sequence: TGTGCCAGCAGTCCCAATCTCGGGGGGCCGAATGAAAAACTGTTTTTT. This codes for CASSPNLGGPNEKLFF. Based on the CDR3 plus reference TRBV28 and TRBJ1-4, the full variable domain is DVKVTQSSRYLVKRTGEKVFLECVQDMDHENMFWYRQDPGLGLRLIYFSYDVKMKEKGDIPEGYSVSREKKERFSLILESASTNQTSMYLCASSPNLGGPNEKLFFGSGTQLSVL.

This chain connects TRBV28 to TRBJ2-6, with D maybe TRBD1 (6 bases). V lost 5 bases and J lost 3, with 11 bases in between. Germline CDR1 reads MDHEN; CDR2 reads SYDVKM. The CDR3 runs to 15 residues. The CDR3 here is CASSATGIGANVLTF. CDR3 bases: TGTGCCAGCAGTGCAACAGGGATTGGGGCCAACGTCCTGACTTTC.

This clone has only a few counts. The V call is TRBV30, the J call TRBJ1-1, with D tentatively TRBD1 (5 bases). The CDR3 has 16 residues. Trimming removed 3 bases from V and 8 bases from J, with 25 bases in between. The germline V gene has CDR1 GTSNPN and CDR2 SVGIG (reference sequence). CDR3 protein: CAWSSGDYRLAGEAFF. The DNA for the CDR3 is TGTGCCTGGAGCTCCGGGGACTACCGGCTCGCAGGGGAAGCTTTCTTT.

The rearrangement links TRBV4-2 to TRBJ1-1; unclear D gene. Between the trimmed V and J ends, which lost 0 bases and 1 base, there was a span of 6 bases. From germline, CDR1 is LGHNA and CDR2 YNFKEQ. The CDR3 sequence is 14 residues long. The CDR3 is CASSQDRGNTEAFF. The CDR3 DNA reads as TGTGCCAGCAGCCAAGATAGAGGGAACACTGAAGCTTTCTTT.

CDR3 sequence (DNA): TGCGCCAGCAGCTTGCGACAGGGCCAAGAGACCCAGTACTTC. Its protein is CASSLRQGQETQYF. The gene calls are TRBV5-1 and TRBJ2-5, with 7 bases lining up with TRBD1. V dropped 1 base and J dropped 1; count of bases not matched to a gene: 1. Germline V gives CDR1 SGHRS, CDR2 YFSETQ. The CDR3 length is 14 residues.

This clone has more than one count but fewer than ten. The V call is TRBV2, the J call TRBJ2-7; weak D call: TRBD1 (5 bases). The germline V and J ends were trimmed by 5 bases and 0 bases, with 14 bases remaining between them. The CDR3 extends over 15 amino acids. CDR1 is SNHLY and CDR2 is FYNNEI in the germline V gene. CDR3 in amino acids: CASSPTGRSSYEQYF. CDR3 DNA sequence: TGTGCCAGCAGTCCTACAGGACGAAGCTCCTACGAGCAGTACTTC.

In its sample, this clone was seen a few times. The chain's CDR3 is CASKYEAAYEQYF. Written as DNA, the CDR3 is TGTGCCAGCAAGTATGAAGCTGCCTACGAGCAGTACTTC. J is TRBJ2-7 and V is TRBV2; unclear D gene. V was trimmed by 7 bases and J by 2 bases, leaving 12 bases between them. The germline CDR1 and CDR2 sequences are SNHLY and FYNNEI. The CDR3 spans 13 residues.

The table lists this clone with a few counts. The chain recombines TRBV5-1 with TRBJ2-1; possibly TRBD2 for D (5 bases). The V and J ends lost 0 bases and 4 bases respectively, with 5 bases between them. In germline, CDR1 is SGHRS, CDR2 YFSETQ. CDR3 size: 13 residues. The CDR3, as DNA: TGCGCCAGCAGCTTGGGGGAGTACAATGAGCAGTTCTTC. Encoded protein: CASSLGEYNEQFF.

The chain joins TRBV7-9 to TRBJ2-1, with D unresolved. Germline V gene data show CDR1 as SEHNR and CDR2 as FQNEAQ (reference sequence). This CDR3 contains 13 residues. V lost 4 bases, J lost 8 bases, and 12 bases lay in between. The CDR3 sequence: CASSSKRSYEQFF. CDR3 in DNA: TGTGCCAGCAGCTCAAAGAGGAGCTATGAGCAGTTCTTC.

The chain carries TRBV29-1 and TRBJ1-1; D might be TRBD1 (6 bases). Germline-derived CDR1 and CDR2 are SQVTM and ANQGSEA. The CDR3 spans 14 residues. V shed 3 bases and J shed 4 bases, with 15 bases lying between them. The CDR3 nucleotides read TGCAGCGTTGAGCTACGGACAGTGGGCACTGAAGCTTTCTTT. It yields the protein CSVELRTVGTEAFF.

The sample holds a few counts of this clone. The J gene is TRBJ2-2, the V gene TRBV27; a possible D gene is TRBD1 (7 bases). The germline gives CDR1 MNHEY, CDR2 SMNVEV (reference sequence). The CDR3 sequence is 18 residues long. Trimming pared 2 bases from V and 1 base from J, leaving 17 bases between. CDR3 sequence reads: CASSLRGRGRWNTGELFF. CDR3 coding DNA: TGTGCCAGCAGTTTAAGAGGCAGGGGGAGGTGGAACACCGGGGAGCTGTTTTTT.